What follows are 27 T cell receptor beta chains derived from one specimen sequenced in a study of CD8+ T cells in alopecia areata (dated by TCRdb to the late 2010s). Libraries were built with the immunoSEQ multiplex PCR assay. RNA was extracted from all samples and reverse transcribed into cDNA as template for TCR sequencing. TCRdb's version of the immuneACCESS table is confined to in-frame rearrangements and falls short of the full clone set. An unresolved V gene accounts for under half of the shortfall where checked; the remainder is of unknown origin. The sample includes about 15,000 clones, with roughly 60% observed a single time. The top ten constitute 9% to 15% of the sample. Lesional scalp punch biopsies and peripheral blood were collected from alopecia areata patients. Sequences were obtained from skin. These TCRs come from a human donor with alopecia areata.

CDR3 sequence reads: CASSSHTNTEAFF. CDR3 nucleotide sequence: TGTGCCAGCAGCTCTCACACGAACACTGAAGCTTTCTTT. V usage is TRBV4-2 and J usage is TRBJ1-1; D not certain. V lost 5 bases and J 1 base, leaving 8 bases between the germline ends. The germline gives CDR1 LGHNA, CDR2 YNFKEQ. The CDR3 spans 13 residues.

This clone showed up just a few times. The CDR3 DNA reads TGTGCCAGCAGCTTAGGTAGTGGGGTCAATCAGCCCCAGCATTTT. It translates to CASSLGSGVNQPQHF. The rearrangement uses TRBV7-6 and TRBJ1-5, with D unresolved. The ends were cut back, 1 base at V and 3 bases at J, with 10 bases in the middle. The CDR3 contains 15 residues. Per germline, CDR1 SGHVS and CDR2 FNYEAQ.

This clone was recorded only once. This sequence joins TRBV10-3 and TRBJ2-3; perhaps TRBD1 as D (6 bases). Germline V gene lookup returns CDR1 ENHRY and CDR2 SYGVKD. V was trimmed by 0 bases and J by 4 bases, leaving 8 bases between them. The CDR3 has 14 amino acids. CDR3 DNA: TGTGCCATCAGTGAGTCGAGGACAGCAGATACGCAGTATTTT. Its translation is CAISESRTADTQYF.

V usage is TRBV28 and J usage is TRBJ1-2, with 9 bases that match TRBD1. Germline V gives CDR1 MDHEN, CDR2 SYDVKM. The CDR3 is 12 residues long. The V and J ends lost 6 bases and 10 bases, in that order; junction bases with no gene match: 6. The DNA of the CDR3 is TGTGCCAGCAGGACAGGGGGGATCGACTACACCTTC. Translating it yields CASRTGGIDYTF.

This chain uses TRBV9 with TRBJ2-1; 13 nucleotides align to TRBD2. The CDR3 spans 16 residues. Per the germline V gene, CDR1 is SGDLS and CDR2 is YYNGEE. The V segment lost 0 bases and the J segment 8 bases; nucleotides outside the gene matches: 5. This chain's CDR3 is CASSVEGLAGSDEQFF. CDR3 DNA: TGTGCCAGCAGCGTAGAGGGACTAGCGGGATCGGATGAGCAGTTCTTC. Full variable domain (rest looked up from reference TRBV9 and TRBJ2-1): DSGVTQTPKHLITATGQRVTLRCSPRSGDLSVYWYQQSLDQGLQFLIQYYNGEERAKGNILERFSAQQFPDLHSELNLSSLELGDSALYFCASSVEGLAGSDEQFFGPGTRLTVL.

The chain joins TRBV2 to TRBJ2-1; weak D call: TRBD2 (6 bases). The V end was cut by 7 bases, the J end by 2 bases, with 12 bases between. The germline V gene encodes CDR1 SNHLY and CDR2 FYNNEI. The CDR3 runs to 14 residues. The CDR3 region has the DNA TGTGCCAGCACCCGGGAGATTACCTACAATGAGCAGTTCTTC. Translation gives CASTREITYNEQFF. Looking up the rest from reference TRBV2 and TRBJ2-1 gives the full variable domain: EPEVTQTPSHQVTQMGQEVILRCVPISNHLYFYWYRQILGQKVEFLVSFYNNEISEKSEIFDDQFSVERPDGSNFTLKIRSTKLEDSAMYFCASTREITYNEQFFGPGTRLTVL.

By share, this clone counts as medium-sized (0.01 to 0.1%). V is TRBV19 and J is TRBJ2-1; D may be TRBD1 or TRBD2 (6 bases each). Trimming pared 9 bases from V and 9 bases from J, leaving 9 bases between. Germline CDR1 reads LNHDA; CDR2 reads SQIVND (reference sequence). The CDR3 runs to 10 residues. CDR3 coding DNA: TGTGCCAGCGAGGGGGGTGAGCAGTTCTTC. Translated, it gives CASEGGEQFF.

The rearrangement uses TRBV6-5 and TRBJ2-7; D ambiguous. Germline assignment: CDR1 MNHEY and CDR2 SVGAGI. The CDR3 sequence is 13 residues long. Trimming removed 6 bases at V and 3 bases at J, with 12 bases between. The CDR3 is CASRRIVGYEQYF. Written as DNA, the CDR3 is TGTGCCAGCAGACGGATAGTGGGCTACGAGCAGTACTTC.

The chain uses TRBV27 and TRBJ2-2; tentative D call: TRBD2 (6 bases). V was pared by 10 bases and J by 2 bases, with 11 bases between. The V gene's germline CDR1 is MNHEY and CDR2 SMNVEV (reference sequence). This CDR3 region has 13 residues. The CDR3 DNA is TGTGCCACCGGGGACTTCAACACCGGGGAGCTGTTTTTT. Translated, it gives CATGDFNTGELFF.

This CDR3 reads CASSLRTSGSRDEQFF. DNA for the CDR3: TGTGCCAGCAGCCTCCGGACTAGCGGGAGTCGGGATGAGCAGTTCTTC. This chain joins TRBV7-8 and TRBJ2-1; 13 nucleotides match TRBD2. Germline trimming cut 5 bases from V and 8 bases from J; bases unmatched to any gene: 9. This CDR3 comprises 16 residues. Germline CDR1 reads SGHVS; CDR2 reads FQNEAQ.

The chain links TRBV15 to TRBJ2-7; possibly TRBD1 for D (5 bases). This CDR3 contains 15 residues. V lost 1 base, J lost 5 bases, and 15 bases lay in between. The germline gives CDR1 LNHNV, CDR2 YYDKDF (reference sequence). The CDR3 spells CATSRVEGAIHEQYF. In nucleotides, the CDR3 is TGTGCCACCAGCAGAGTGGAAGGGGCCATCCACGAGCAGTACTTC.

The CDR3 DNA is TGTGCCAGCAGCTTTGATGGACAGGGTGGTAATTCACCCCTCCACTTT. Encoded protein: CASSFDGQGGNSPLHF. This sequence joins TRBV5-4 and TRBJ1-6; 8 nucleotides line up with TRBD1. V was pared by 2 bases and J by 6 bases, with 7 bases of the junction left unmatched. The CDR3 runs to 16 residues. Germline V gene lookup returns CDR1 SGHNT and CDR2 YYREEE (reference sequence).

This sequence joins TRBV6-1 and TRBJ1-2, with 8 positions matching TRBD1. CDR3 size: 14 residues. CDR1 is MNHNS and CDR2 is SASEGT in the germline V gene. V trimming: 7 bases; J trimming: 7 bases; junction bases outside the gene matches: 11. The CDR3: CASNPDRGIGGYTF. The CDR3 DNA reads TGTGCCAGCAACCCAGACAGGGGTATCGGTGGCTACACCTTC.

This clone has only a few counts. This sequence joins TRBV25-1 and TRBJ2-1; D is unresolved. CDR1 and CDR2 from the germline V gene are MGHDK and SYGVNS. The CDR3 runs to 13 residues. V dropped 6 bases and J dropped 6 bases, with 12 bases sitting between them. The CDR3 is CASRAGRGNEQFF. Written as DNA, the CDR3 is TGTGCCAGCAGAGCAGGCCGTGGCAATGAGCAGTTCTTC.

The chain joins TRBV6-5 to TRBJ1-4, with 7 bases aligning to TRBD1. CDR1 MNHEY and CDR2 SVGAGI come from the germline V gene. The V and J ends lost 5 bases and 2 bases, in that order; junction bases with no gene match: 5. The CDR3 totals 15 residues. CDR3 sequence reads: CASSRQGLTNEKLFF. CDR3 in DNA: TGTGCCAGCAGTCGACAGGGTCTCACTAATGAAAAACTGTTTTTT.

The V and J genes are TRBV30 and TRBJ2-1; D possibly corresponds to TRBD1 (6 bases). The CDR3 sequence is 17 residues long. Germline V gives CDR1 GTSNPN, CDR2 SVGIG (reference sequence). V was shortened by 3 bases and J by 6 bases, with 24 bases between the two germline ends. The CDR3: CAWRPTTGNPRGNEQFF. Written as DNA, the CDR3 is TGTGCCTGGAGGCCCACTACAGGGAACCCCCGCGGCAATGAGCAGTTCTTC.

The V gene is TRBV5-1, the J gene TRBJ2-3; D call uncertain. This CDR3 contains 14 residues. V was clipped by 0 bases and J by 0 bases, with 5 bases between them. Germline V gene data show CDR1 as SGHRS and CDR2 as YFSETQ. CDR3 coding DNA: TGCGCCAGCAGCTTGGAGGTTAGCACAGATACGCAGTATTTT. Its translation: CASSLEVSTDTQYF. Based on the CDR3 plus reference TRBV5-1 and TRBJ2-3, the full variable domain is KAGVTQTPRYLIKTRGQQVTLSCSPISGHRSVSWYQQTPGQGLQFLFEYFSETQRNKGNFPGRFSGRQFSNSRSEMNVSTLELGDSALYLCASSLEVSTDTQYFGPGTRLTVL.

The chain has TRBV19 and TRBJ2-2; a possible D gene is TRBD1 (5 bases). The CDR3 is made up of 14 amino acids. The germline gives CDR1 LNHDA, CDR2 SQIVND (reference sequence). V was cut by 3 bases and J by 3 bases, with 8 bases left in between. CDR3 coding DNA: TGTGCCAGTAGTATGGGCAGGGACACCGGGGAGCTGTTTTTT. This encodes CASSMGRDTGELFF.

The gene calls are TRBV29-1 and TRBJ1-3; 7 bases line up with TRBD1. The ends lost 0 bases at V and 0 bases at J; junction bases unmatched: 11. The CDR3 length is 18 residues. Germline values: CDR1 SQVTM, CDR2 ANQGSEA. In DNA form, the CDR3 reads TGCAGCGTTGAAGATCATGGAGGGGGCCCTTACTCTGGAAACACCATATATTTT. Encoded protein: CSVEDHGGGPYSGNTIYF. Looking up the rest from reference TRBV29-1 and TRBJ1-3 gives the full variable domain: SAVISQKPSRDICQRGTSLTIQCQVDSQVTMMFWYRQQPGQSLTLIATANQGSEATYESGFVIDKFPISRPNLTFSTLTVSNMSPEDSSIYLCSVEDHGGGPYSGNTIYFGEGSWLTVV.

This sequence joins TRBV5-1 and TRBJ2-2; TRBD1 matches at 9 bases. The J segment lost 1 base and the V segment lost 0 bases, leaving 1 base of the junction unmatched. Germline values: CDR1 SGHRS, CDR2 YFSETQ. The CDR3 sequence is 16 residues long. For the CDR3, the DNA is TGCGCCAGCAGCTTGGTGGACAGGGGGAACACCGGGGAGCTGTTTTTT. It specifies CASSLVDRGNTGELFF.

The rearrangement links TRBV7-3 to TRBJ1-2; D is undetermined. Trimming removed 2 bases at V and 14 bases at J, with 15 bases between. CDR1 is SGHTA, CDR2 FQGTGA, per germline. The CDR3 is 12 amino acids. CDR3 sequence reads: CASSLGEEVGTF. CDR3 nucleotides: TGTGCCAGCAGCTTAGGCGAGGAGGTGGGAACCTTC.

V usage is TRBV11-3 and J usage is TRBJ2-1; the D gene is possibly TRBD2 (6 bases). Germline-derived CDR1 and CDR2 are SGHNT and YENEEA. CDR3 length equals 13 residues. V lost 6 bases to trimming and J lost 5 bases, with 11 bases between them. The CDR3 DNA is TGTGCCAGCAGGGGGGACTGGAACAATGAGCAGTTCTTC. It encodes CASRGDWNNEQFF.

The rearrangement joins TRBV25-1 to TRBJ2-3, with D possibly matching TRBD2 (6 bases). Trimming left V 1 base short and J 3 bases short, with 17 bases between. The length of the CDR3 is 17 residues. CDR1 and CDR2 (germline): MGHDK, SYGVNS. The CDR3 region is CASSELGVAAWTDTQYF. The CDR3 DNA is TGTGCCAGCAGTGAATTGGGGGTAGCGGCCTGGACAGATACGCAGTATTTT.

By its share, this clone is large. The J gene is TRBJ1-1, the V gene TRBV19; D unresolved. Germline-derived CDR1 and CDR2 are LNHDA and SQIVND (reference sequence). The CDR3 spans 13 residues. Trimming stripped 9 bases from V and 4 bases from J, with 15 bases between. CDR3: CASLEWGGTEAFF. Here the CDR3 DNA reads TGTGCCAGCCTAGAATGGGGTGGCACTGAAGCTTTCTTT.

A few counts support this clone. The genes are TRBV18 and TRBJ2-7, with 9 bases lining up with TRBD1. In germline, CDR1 is KGHSH, CDR2 LQKENI. This CDR3 spans 17 amino acids. J gave up 5 bases and V 1 base, and 12 bases lay outside the gene matches. The CDR3 reads CASSPRQAGQGAHEQYF. The CDR3 DNA reads TGTGCCAGCTCACCACGTCAAGCGGGACAGGGTGCCCACGAGCAGTACTTC.

The chain combines TRBV11-1 with TRBJ2-7; 15 bases are a match to TRBD2. Germline-derived CDR1 and CDR2 are SGHAT and FQDESV (reference sequence). V gave up 4 bases and J gave up 5 bases; unmatched junction bases: 3. CDR3 size: 15 residues. The chain's CDR3 is CASSSWTSGRDEQYF. In DNA form, the CDR3 reads TGTGCCAGCAGCTCCTGGACTAGCGGGAGGGACGAGCAGTACTTC.

This rearrangement joins TRBV7-2 to TRBJ1-4; tentative D call: TRBD1 (6 bases). Germline values: CDR1 SGHTA, CDR2 FQGNSA. There are 14 residues in the CDR3. V lost 5 bases and J lost 9, with 16 bases in between. CDR3 amino acids: CASSPQGIGKKLFF. CDR3 nucleotide sequence: TGTGCCAGCAGCCCACAGGGTATAGGCAAAAAACTGTTTTTT.